This T cell receptor beta chain was sequenced in a study of cytomegalovirus exposure and HLA in healthy donors. Study summary: It was reported in a later analysis that the 95 to 150 validation repertoires used the same platform as the 666 first-cohort repertoires. Whole-study results and caveats: Per published reports, the classifier diagnosed cytomegalovirus status with high specificity and sensitivity. The authors enumerated around 150 TCR beta chains as linked to cytomegalovirus. There were some public TCRs occurring in many donors, but most TCR sequences were rare.

On this clone itself: Antigen: not known.

Sequencing used immunoSEQ multiplex PCR; TCRdb keeps in-frame clones, though not all of them. The sample includes roughly 130,000 clones, 89% seen only once; the top ten take 9%. Material for sequencing was PBMCs. The sequence was collected from a woman aged 18-30 years in good health and CMV-seropositive.

This CDR3 reads CASSMHPPVNYGYTF. CDR3 coding DNA: TGTGCCAGTAGTATGCACCCGCCGGTTAACTATGGCTACACCTTC. The chain joins TRBV19 to TRBJ1-2; D not certain. The V end lost 3 bases, the J end lost 1 base, and 12 bases lay between the germline ends. Per the germline V gene, CDR1 is LNHDA and CDR2 is SQIVND (reference sequence). The CDR3 totals 15 residues.